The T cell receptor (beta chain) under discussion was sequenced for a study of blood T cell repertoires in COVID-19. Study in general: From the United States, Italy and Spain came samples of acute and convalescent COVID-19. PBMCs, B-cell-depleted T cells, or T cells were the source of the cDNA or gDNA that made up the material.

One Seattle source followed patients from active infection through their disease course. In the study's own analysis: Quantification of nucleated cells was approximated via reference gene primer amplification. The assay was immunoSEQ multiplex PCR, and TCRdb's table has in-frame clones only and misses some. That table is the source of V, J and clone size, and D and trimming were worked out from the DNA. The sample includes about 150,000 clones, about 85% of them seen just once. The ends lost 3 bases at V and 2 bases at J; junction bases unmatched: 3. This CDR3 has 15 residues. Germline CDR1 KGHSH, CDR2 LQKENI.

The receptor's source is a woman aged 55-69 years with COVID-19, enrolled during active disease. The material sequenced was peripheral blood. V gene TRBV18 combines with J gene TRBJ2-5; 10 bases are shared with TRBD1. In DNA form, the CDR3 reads TGTGCCAGCTCACCCGGGACAGGGGTACAAGAGACCCAGTACTTC. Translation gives CASSPGTGVQETQYF. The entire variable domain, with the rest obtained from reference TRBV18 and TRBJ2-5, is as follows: NAGVMQNPRHLVRRRGQEARLRCSPMKGHSHVYWYRQLPEEGLKFMVYLQKENIIDESGMPKERFSAEFPKEGPSILRIQQVVRGDSAAYFCASSPGTGVQETQYFGPGTRLLVL.